These 27 T cell receptor beta chains were sequenced from one sample in a study of blood T cell repertoires in COVID-19. Profiled with immunoSEQ multiplex PCR; TCRdb holds only in-frame clones, not every one. The data hold 150,000 to 180,000 clones, with under 90% observed a single time. The sample was PBMCs or T cells enriched from blood (not recorded which). The source is a man between 50 and 59 years old who had recovered from COVID-19.

This clone was observed a few times. This chain links TRBV27 with TRBJ2-5; 7 bases align to TRBD2. Germline lookup yields CDR1 MNHEY and CDR2 SMNVEV (reference sequence). The CDR3 runs 14 residues. With V trimmed by 3 bases and J by 2 bases, 3 bases remained unmatched. In DNA form, the CDR3 reads TGTGCCAGCAGTTTTTCTAGCGGACAAGAGACCCAGTACTTC. Protein sequence: CASSFSSGQETQYF.

The J gene is TRBJ1-2, the V gene TRBV27; 8 bases agree with TRBD1. V dropped 5 bases and J dropped 8; count of bases not matched to a gene: 13. Germline CDR1 MNHEY, CDR2 SMNVEV (reference sequence). The CDR3 length is 15 residues. The CDR3 DNA reads as TGTGCCAGCAGTAAACTTGGGACAGGCTCCCGCGGCTACACCTTC. Amino acid sequence: CASSKLGTGSRGYTF.

The rearrangement joins TRBV4-3 to TRBJ1-6, with TRBD1 matching over 9 bases. CDR3 length: 14 residues. Trimming took 4 bases from V and 13 from J; bases not matched to a gene: 8. CDR1 is LGHNA and CDR2 is YSLEER in the germline V gene. The CDR3 sequence: CASSRNRGPSPLHF. In DNA, the CDR3 is TGCGCCAGCAGCCGCAACAGGGGGCCGTCTCCCCTCCACTTT.

The V gene is TRBV9, the J gene TRBJ1-4, with TRBD1 identical over 7 bases. Germline CDR1 is SGDLS and CDR2 is YYNGEE. This CDR3 comprises 15 residues. Trimming removed 3 bases from V and 7 bases from J; junction bases left unmatched: 9. In nucleotides, the CDR3 is TGTGCCAGCAGCGGTTCGACAGGGCAGGGTGAAAAACTGTTTTTT. This sequence encodes CASSGSTGQGEKLFF.

The chain employs TRBV2 and TRBJ2-3, with 8 nucleotides matching TRBD1. Per the germline V gene, CDR1 is SNHLY and CDR2 is FYNNEI. V shed 5 bases, J shed 7 bases, and the junction held 11 bases outside the gene matches. The CDR3 runs 15 residues. This chain's CDR3 is CASSNTQDRANTQYF. Written as DNA, the CDR3 is TGTGCCAGCAGTAACACCCAGGACAGGGCCAATACGCAGTATTTT.

Note on this clone: One junction end does not reproduce the germline sequence, and a read error may be involved. The CDR3 DNA is TGTGTCAGCAGTGAAAGGGGGACGCTATACGAGCAGTACTTC. This gives the protein CVSSERGTLYEQYF. This sequence joins TRBV2 and TRBJ2-7, with D possibly TRBD1 on 6 matching bases. CDR3 length: 14 residues. Germline CDR1 SNHLY, CDR2 FYNNEI.

The J gene is TRBJ1-1, the V gene TRBV21-1. TRBV21-1 is a listed pseudogene. This CDR3 region has 16 residues. The chain's CDR3 is CASSFPRVRGGTEAFF. The CDR3 DNA reads as TGTGCCAGCAGCTTTCCGAGAGTCAGGGGAGGGACTGAAGCTTTCTTT.

The gene calls are TRBV2 and TRBJ2-7; no definite D call. Germline V gives CDR1 SNHLY, CDR2 FYNNEI. The CDR3 consists of 12 residues. The CDR3 DNA follows: TGTAGTACGAGGCAGTACTCCTACGAGCAGTACTTC. Encoded protein: CSTRQYSYEQYF.

This rearrangement joins TRBV6-2 or TRBV6-3 to TRBJ2-7, with D perhaps TRBD2 (5 bases). This CDR3 is 18 amino acids long. Trimming pared 6 bases from V and 0 bases from J, leaving 24 bases between. The germline V gene has CDR1 MNHEY and CDR2 SVGEGT. The chain's CDR3 is CASSSLAGWQVNSYEQYF. The CDR3 bases are TGTGCCAGCAGCTCCCTCGCGGGCTGGCAGGTTAACTCCTACGAGCAGTACTTC.

V usage is TRBV6-1 and J usage is TRBJ1-2; TRBD1 might be the D (5 bases). The V gene lost 1 base and the J gene lost 2 bases, with 11 bases spanning the gap. The CDR3 contains 15 residues. Germline CDR1 is MNHNS and CDR2 is SASEGT. The CDR3 here is CASSEGGVANYGYTF. The DNA of the CDR3 is TGTGCCAGCAGTGAAGGGGGGGTTGCCAACTATGGCTACACCTTC.

This chain uses TRBV19 with TRBJ1-3; a possible D gene is TRBD1 (6 bases). Trimming removed 3 bases at V and 0 bases at J, with 12 bases between. This CDR3 is built from 16 residues. CDR1 is LNHDA and CDR2 is SQIVND in the germline V gene (reference sequence). Written as DNA, the CDR3 is TGTGCCAGTAGTATGGGGGGGCCGAGCTCTGGAAACACCATATATTTT. Its translation: CASSMGGPSSGNTIYF.

J is TRBJ2-4 and V is TRBV4-1, with 10 nucleotides matching TRBD2. This CDR3 spans 16 amino acids. V dropped 0 bases and J dropped 9; count of bases not matched to a gene: 8. Germline assignment: CDR1 MGHRA and CDR2 YSYEKL. CDR3 amino acids: CASSQDGASGGSIQYF. DNA for the CDR3: TGCGCCAGCAGCCAAGATGGCGCTAGCGGGGGTAGCATTCAGTACTTC.

V gene TRBV5-6 combines with J gene TRBJ2-3; 9 bases match TRBD1. CDR3 length equals 15 residues. The V segment lost 3 bases and the J segment 5 bases; nucleotides outside the gene matches: 7. The germline V gene has CDR1 SGHDT and CDR2 YYEEEE. The CDR3 sequence is CASSSDRGAGDTQYF. The DNA of the CDR3 is TGTGCCAGCAGCTCAGACAGGGGGGCCGGAGATACGCAGTATTTT.

The chain recombines TRBV7-6 with TRBJ2-7, with 9 bases that match TRBD1. The germline V gene has CDR1 SGHVS and CDR2 FNYEAQ. The CDR3 totals 15 residues. With V trimmed by 0 bases and J by 4 bases, 4 bases remained unmatched. The CDR3 here is CASSLADRGHYEQYF. In DNA form, the CDR3 reads TGTGCCAGCAGCTTAGCGGACAGGGGCCATTACGAGCAGTACTTC.

DNA of the CDR3: TGTGCCAGCAGCTCTCAGGGGGCGTCTGAAAAACTGTTTTTT. Translating it yields CASSSQGASEKLFF. The chain uses TRBV5-6 and TRBJ1-4; TRBD1 matches 8 bases. This CDR3 is 14 amino acids long. Germline loops: CDR1 SGHDT, CDR2 YYEEEE. Trimming took 3 bases from V and 7 from J; bases not matched to a gene: 5.

The chain joins TRBV4-3 to TRBJ1-1; unclear D gene. There are 14 residues in the CDR3. The ends were cut back, 0 bases at V and 0 bases at J, with 5 bases in the middle. Germline V gene sequence: CDR1 LGHNA, CDR2 YSLEER. The CDR3 coding sequence is TGCGCCAGCAGCCAAGACCTAATGAACACTGAAGCTTTCTTT. This encodes CASSQDLMNTEAFF.

This chain joins TRBV6-5 and TRBJ1-2, with 7 nucleotides matching TRBD1. The CDR3 has 14 amino acids. The V and J ends lost 5 bases and 8 bases, in that order; junction bases with no gene match: 11. Germline loops: CDR1 MNHEY, CDR2 SVGAGI. CDR3 sequence (DNA): TGTGCCAGCAGTCTGAGGGAAGGGGGCGGCGGCTACACCTTC. This translates into CASSLREGGGGYTF.

J is TRBJ1-4 and V is TRBV5-1; D is possibly TRBD1 (5 bases). Trimming stripped 4 bases from V and 5 bases from J, with 15 bases between. Germline CDR1 SGHRS, CDR2 YFSETQ. This CDR3 comprises 15 residues. CDR3 in DNA: TGCGCCAGCAGCCCCGGGTGGGGGGGGAATGAAAAACTGTTTTTT. Protein sequence: CASSPGWGGNEKLFF.

V is TRBV18 and J is TRBJ1-4; no clear D. CDR1 is KGHSH and CDR2 is LQKENI in the germline V gene. With 3 bases removed from V and 8 bases from J, the gap between germline ends came to 10 bases. The CDR3 length is 13 residues. The CDR3 here is CASSPGISEKLFF. The CDR3, as DNA: TGTGCCAGCTCACCCGGGATCTCGGAAAAACTGTTTTTT.

V usage is TRBV2 and J usage is TRBJ2-5; the match to TRBD2 covers 13 bases. The trim removed 11 bases at V and 0 bases at J, leaving 15 bases unmatched. Germline V gene data show CDR1 as SNHLY and CDR2 as FYNNEI. The CDR3 is made up of 18 amino acids. CDR3 in DNA: TGTGCCCCCGGGGGGGGGACTAGCGGGGCCCGGTACCAAGAGACCCAGTACTTC. Encoded protein: CAPGGGTSGARYQETQYF.

The chain combines TRBV2 with TRBJ1-6; 7 nucleotides line up with TRBD1. The V and J ends lost 7 bases and 8 bases, in that order; junction bases with no gene match: 11. Germline assignment: CDR1 SNHLY and CDR2 FYNNEI. The CDR3 loop spans 15 amino acids. CDR3 residues: CASTQTGEGYSPLHF. The CDR3, as DNA: TGTGCCAGCACCCAAACAGGGGAAGGATATTCACCCCTCCACTTT. Complete variable domain (other parts from reference TRBV2 and TRBJ1-6): EPEVTQTPSHQVTQMGQEVILRCVPISNHLYFYWYRQILGQKVEFLVSFYNNEISEKSEIFDDQFSVERPDGSNFTLKIRSTKLEDSAMYFCASTQTGEGYSPLHFGNGTRLTVT.

In the case of this clone: The sample holds other DNA sequences that translate to the same CDR3. The gene calls are TRBV2 and TRBJ1-1; TRBD1 might be the D (6 bases). Trimming took 3 bases from V and 1 from J, leaving 9 bases between them. In germline, CDR1 is SNHLY, CDR2 FYNNEI. CDR3 size: 14 residues. The CDR3 loop is CASSEGRGNTEAFF. CDR3 DNA: TGTGCCAGCAGTGAGGGCAGGGGGAACACTGAAGCTTTCTTT.

This clone was detected only once. The chain joins TRBV3-1 (or the pseudogene TRBV3-2) to TRBJ1-1; TRBD1 might be the D (6 bases). The germline gives CDR1 LGHDT, CDR2 YNNKEL (reference sequence). This CDR3 is built from 15 residues. Between the trimmed V and J ends, which lost 4 bases and 4 bases, there was a span of 16 bases. This CDR3 is CASSPARGASTEAFF. The CDR3 nucleotides are TGTGCCAGCAGCCCCGCTCGGGGGGCGAGCACTGAAGCTTTCTTT.

This chain connects TRBV19 to TRBJ1-5; 10 nucleotides line up with TRBD1. The CDR3 covers 14 residues. Germline lookup yields CDR1 LNHDA and CDR2 SQIVND (reference sequence). V dropped 6 bases and J dropped 7; count of bases not matched to a gene: 6. The chain's CDR3 is CASSDRGPQQPQHF. The CDR3 nucleotides are TGTGCCAGTAGCGACAGGGGGCCCCAACAGCCCCAGCATTTT.

The chain carries TRBV7-3 and TRBJ2-7; no clear D gene. Germline V CDR1 and CDR2: SGHTA, FQGTGA. The CDR3 totals 14 residues. Trimming removed 1 base from V and 5 bases from J, with 12 bases in between. The chain's CDR3 is CASSLNAGTNEQYF. The CDR3 DNA reads as TGTGCCAGCAGCTTAAATGCCGGTACTAACGAGCAGTACTTC.

The rearrangement joins TRBV5-6 to TRBJ1-5, with D unclear. The CDR3 length is 14 residues. Trimming cost V 1 base and J 3 bases, with 8 bases left between them. Germline V gene lookup returns CDR1 SGHDT and CDR2 YYEEEE. The CDR3 DNA is TGTGCCAGCAGCTTGTCACAGCACAATCAGCCCCAGCATTTT. Its translation is CASSLSQHNQPQHF.

The chain carries TRBV27 and TRBJ2-3; weak D call: TRBD2 (5 bases). The CDR3 spans 15 residues. CDR1 is MNHEY, CDR2 SMNVEV, per germline (reference sequence). Trimming stripped 2 bases from V and 5 bases from J, with 14 bases between. The CDR3 is CASSLASTRRDTQYF. CDR3 coding DNA: TGTGCCAGCAGTTTAGCATCTACTAGACGAGATACGCAGTATTTT.